These 24 T cell receptor beta chains were sequenced from one sample in a study of T-cell reconstitution after alpha-beta-depleted transplantation in children. Using unique molecular identifiers, the investigators prepared the TCRbeta library. TCRdb used MiXCR to reprocess the PCR reads, holding one entry per CDR3 protein. The repertoire consists of 300,000 or so distinct CDR3 sequences, with approximately 9.6% occurring once and the leading ten covering around 10%. Specimen: PBMCs from the stem cell graft donor, collected from the stem cell graft. Receptors originate from a human donor who donated a stem cell graft to a child with SCID.

This clonotype was seen a few times. The chain carries TRBV29-1 and TRBJ2-1; TRBD2 matches at 8 bases. The CDR3 is 13 amino acids. Looked up from germline, CDR1 is SQVTM and CDR2 is ANQGSEA. Trimming took 7 bases from V and 0 from J; bases not matched to a gene: 2. In nucleotides, the CDR3 is TGCAGCGGCGGGGGGCGCTCCTACAATGAGCAGTTCTTC. Protein product: CSGGGRSYNEQFF.

This clonotype was seen more than once but under ten times. The chain is built from TRBV27 and TRBJ2-1, with D perhaps matching TRBD1 (5 bases). Deletions cut 3 bases from V and 8 bases from J, with 20 bases between. CDR3 length: 16 amino acids. Germline values: CDR1 MNHEY, CDR2 SMNVEV (reference sequence). The CDR3 sequence: CASSFLTTALVDEQFF. DNA of the CDR3: TGTGCCAGCAGTTTTTTAACGACAGCTTTGGTCGATGAGCAGTTCTTC.

This clonotype was observed a few times. The V gene is TRBV5-1, the J gene TRBJ1-3; 7 bases line up with TRBD1. Germline-derived CDR1 and CDR2 are SGHRS and YFSETQ. Losses at the gene ends were 6 bases for V and 0 bases for J; bases not matched to a gene: 0. The CDR3 contains 13 residues. This chain's CDR3 is CASTGGSGNTIYF. The CDR3 nucleotides are TGCGCCAGCACAGGGGGCTCTGGAAACACCATATATTTT.

This chain joins TRBV11-2 and TRBJ2-3; 8 nucleotides agree with TRBD1. The CDR3 has 14 amino acids. The trim removed 0 bases at V and 4 bases at J, leaving 0 bases unmatched. Germline V lookup: CDR1 SGHAT, CDR2 FQNNGV. CDR3 protein: CASSLEGQADTQYF. The CDR3 DNA sequence: TGTGCCAGCAGCTTAGAGGGACAGGCAGATACGCAGTATTTT.

The CDR3 here is CASSFSSGANVLTF. DNA for the CDR3: TGCGCCAGCAGCTTTTCTTCTGGGGCCAACGTCCTGACTTTC. This chain joins TRBV5-1 and TRBJ2-6, with no clear D. V was clipped by 2 bases and J by 1 base, with 4 bases between them. The CDR3 length is 14 residues. Germline V gene data show CDR1 as SGHRS and CDR2 as YFSETQ.

This clonotype came up a few times. V usage is TRBV28 and J usage is TRBJ2-1, with 9 bases aligning to TRBD1. CDR1 and CDR2 (germline): MDHEN, SYDVKM. V was clipped by 8 bases and J by 7 bases; unmatched bases: 6. This CDR3 has 13 residues. CDR3 sequence reads: CASGGTGRNEQFF. In DNA, the CDR3 is TGTGCCAGCGGTGGGACAGGGCGTAATGAGCAGTTCTTC. The whole variable domain, filled in from reference TRBV28 and TRBJ2-1, reads DVKVTQSSRYLVKRTGEKVFLECVQDMDHENMFWYRQDPGLGLRLIYFSYDVKMKEKGDIPEGYSVSREKKERFSLILESASTNQTSMYLCASGGTGRNEQFFGPGTRLTVL.

The gene calls are TRBV5-1 and TRBJ2-7; D gene uncertain. The germline CDR1 and CDR2 sequences are SGHRS and YFSETQ. V was pared by 2 bases and J by 4 bases, with 7 bases between. The CDR3 runs 12 residues. The CDR3 spells CASSFHGYEQYF. Written as DNA, the CDR3 is TGCGCCAGCAGCTTCCATGGTTACGAGCAGTACTTC.

Only a few counts were recorded for this clonotype. V usage is TRBV19 and J usage is TRBJ2-3, with D unresolved. CDR1 is LNHDA, CDR2 SQIVND, per germline (reference sequence). CDR3 size: 17 residues. V gave up 6 bases and J gave up 1 base, with 20 bases separating them. CDR3 bases: TGTGCCAGTAGAAATATAGCTAAAGACAAACGCACAGATACGCAGTATTTT. This codes for CASRNIAKDKRTDTQYF.

The chain recombines TRBV6-5 with TRBJ2-7, with 8 positions matching TRBD1. The V gene's germline CDR1 is MNHEY and CDR2 SVGAGI. CDR3 size: 15 residues. The V segment lost 0 bases and the J segment 6 bases; nucleotides outside the gene matches: 7. For the CDR3, the DNA is TGTGCCAGCAGTTACTCAGTGACAGGGGCCTCCGAGCAGTACTTC. It yields the protein CASSYSVTGASEQYF.

This clonotype showed up just a few times. The J gene is TRBJ1-4, the V gene TRBV6-5; TRBD1 aligns across 8 bases. Germline loops: CDR1 MNHEY, CDR2 SVGAGI. V was pared by 6 bases and J by 3 bases, with 9 bases of the junction left unmatched. This CDR3 is built from 16 residues. CDR3 sequence (DNA): TGTGCCAGCAGACTCGCAGGGGGCCCAGCTAATGAAAAACTGTTTTTT. Protein product: CASRLAGGPANEKLFF.

The chain has TRBV6-6 and TRBJ2-5; no definite D call. Between the trimmed V and J ends, which lost 0 bases and 0 bases, there was a span of 2 bases. The germline CDR1 and CDR2 sequences are MNHNY and SVGAGI (reference sequence). This CDR3 region has 13 residues. The DNA of the CDR3 is TGTGCCAGCAGTTACTCGTACCAAGAGACCCAGTACTTC. Translation gives CASSYSYQETQYF.

The V gene is TRBV6-1, the J gene TRBJ2-7; TRBD2 is a possible D gene (6 bases). The V gene's germline CDR1 is MNHNS and CDR2 SASEGT. Trimming left V 6 bases short and J 3 bases short, with 15 bases between. This CDR3 region has 14 residues. CDR3 amino acids: CASRHPPGGYEQYF. The CDR3 nucleotides read TGTGCCAGCAGACACCCGCCCGGGGGCTACGAGCAGTACTTC.

The chain joins TRBV2 to TRBJ2-2, with D unclear. Germline values: CDR1 SNHLY, CDR2 FYNNEI. This CDR3 contains 14 residues. Trimming removed 7 bases at V and 4 bases at J, with 13 bases between. The CDR3 sequence is CASNSLVLTGELFF. DNA for the CDR3: TGTGCCAGCAATTCCCTGGTCCTCACCGGGGAGCTGTTTTTT.

J is TRBJ1-2 and V is TRBV12-3 or TRBV12-4, with D maybe TRBD1 (5 bases). CDR3 length: 15 amino acids. Trimming pared 5 bases from V and 7 bases from J, leaving 20 bases between. This CDR3 reads CASSGRGASEGGYTF. CDR3 sequence (DNA): TGTGCCAGCAGTGGCCGGGGCGCAAGCGAGGGTGGCTACACCTTC.

The chain has TRBV5-5 and TRBJ2-5; 9 bases fit TRBD1. There are 16 residues in the CDR3. V trimming: 5 bases; J trimming: 2 bases; junction bases outside the gene matches: 10. Per the germline V gene, CDR1 is SGHKS and CDR2 is YYEKEE (reference sequence). The CDR3 nucleotides read TGTGCCAGCAGTCAGATAGCCGGGACAGGGCAAGAGACCCAGTACTTC. It encodes CASSQIAGTGQETQYF.

This clonotype was counted a few times. The rearrangement joins TRBV27 to TRBJ1-1; D may be TRBD1 (6 bases). Germline V gives CDR1 MNHEY, CDR2 SMNVEV (reference sequence). The CDR3 has 14 amino acids. The V end was cut by 3 bases, the J end by 5 bases, with 13 bases between. The CDR3, as DNA: TGTGCCAGCAGTTTCGGGGGCTCGAGGACTGAAGCTTTCTTT. This sequence encodes CASSFGGSRTEAFF.

This clonotype was seen only a few times. The chain recombines TRBV29-1 with TRBJ2-5, with D perhaps TRBD1 (5 bases). The germline V gene encodes CDR1 SQVTM and CDR2 ANQGSEA. With 4 bases removed from V and 2 bases from J, the gap between germline ends came to 20 bases. The CDR3 loop spans 16 amino acids. CDR3 sequence: CSVVPGWGMGQETQYF. CDR3 bases: TGCAGCGTTGTTCCCGGTTGGGGCATGGGGCAAGAGACCCAGTACTTC.

In its sample, this clonotype was seen many times. The J gene is TRBJ2-2, the V gene TRBV5-8, with D unclear. CDR1 is SGHTS and CDR2 is YDEGEE in the germline V gene. Trimming stripped 0 bases from V and 2 bases from J, with 8 bases between. This CDR3 is built from 15 residues. In nucleotides, the CDR3 is TGTGCCAGCAGCTTGGTGCAGATTAACACCGGGGAGCTGTTTTTT. Residues: CASSLVQINTGELFF.

The sample holds many counts of this clonotype. The rearrangement joins TRBV5-6 to TRBJ2-2; TRBD1 matches at 7 bases. CDR3 length: 15 amino acids. Germline CDR1 reads SGHDT; CDR2 reads YYEEEE. Trimming cost V 4 bases and J 2 bases; bases outside gene matches: 5. CDR3 bases: TGTGCCAGCAGCCTGACAGGGACAAACACCGGGGAGCTGTTTTTT. It specifies CASSLTGTNTGELFF.

J is TRBJ1-1 and V is TRBV3-1, with D possibly matching TRBD1 (5 bases). V was trimmed by 3 bases and J by 3 bases, leaving 11 bases between them. Per germline, CDR1 LGHDT and CDR2 YNNKEL (reference sequence). This CDR3 comprises 14 residues. The CDR3 nucleotides are TGTGCCAGCAGCCACGGGGGGAAGGACACTGAAGCTTTCTTT. Residues: CASSHGGKDTEAFF.

The CDR3 loop is CSARQVGEQYF. In DNA, the CDR3 is TGCAGTGCTAGACAAGTAGGGGAGCAGTACTTC. This chain connects TRBV20-1 to TRBJ2-7; D remains ambiguous. CDR3 length: 11 residues. Per germline, CDR1 DFQATT and CDR2 SNEGSKA (reference sequence). With 2 bases removed from V and 7 bases from J, the gap between germline ends came to 9 bases.

The V and J genes are TRBV5-1 and TRBJ2-2; D gene ambiguous. The germline V gene has CDR1 SGHRS and CDR2 YFSETQ. Trimming shortened V by 0 bases and J by 4 bases, and 7 bases separated the two germline ends. The CDR3 totals 14 residues. The CDR3 loop is CASSLVVGTGELFF. The CDR3 DNA follows: TGCGCCAGCAGCTTGGTTGTGGGCACCGGGGAGCTGTTTTTT.

In its sample, this clonotype was seen a few times. The chain carries TRBV7-2 and TRBJ2-7; no clear D gene. Germline lookup yields CDR1 SGHTA and CDR2 FQGNSA. This CDR3 is 16 amino acids long. V was trimmed by 1 base and J by 0 bases, leaving 13 bases between them. CDR3 protein: CASSLGPPKSSYEQYF. In DNA, the CDR3 is TGTGCCAGCAGCTTAGGCCCCCCCAAGAGCTCCTACGAGCAGTACTTC.

The chain uses TRBV29-1 and TRBJ2-7; D remains ambiguous. The CDR3 is 10 amino acids. The germline V and J ends were trimmed by 7 bases and 6 bases, with 10 bases remaining between them. Germline V gene lookup returns CDR1 SQVTM and CDR2 ANQGSEA. CDR3 sequence (DNA): TGCAGCGCAACTTACGGCGAGCAGTACTTC. As protein: CSATYGEQYF.